The 4 T cell receptor beta chains in this list originate from one sample, sequenced in a study of OX40 agonist ivuxolimab in advanced cancers. The assay was immunoSEQ multiplex PCR, and TCRdb's table has in-frame clones only and misses some. The sample holds around 76,000 clones, around four fifths seen once. The sample was CD4+ or CD8+ T cells sorted from blood, taken in a trial of the OX40 agonist ivuxolimab. The receptors were sampled from an adult with an advanced solid tumor such as melanoma, head and neck, liver or kidney cancer.

This sequence joins TRBV7-9 and TRBJ1-1; D is ambiguous. The CDR3 sequence is 15 residues long. The V and J ends lost 1 base and 4 bases respectively, with 13 bases between them. Germline V gene sequence: CDR1 SEHNR, CDR2 FQNEAQ (reference sequence). The CDR3 region has the DNA TGTGCCAGCAGCTTAGAGATCACAATGGGCACTGAAGCTTTCTTT. Its translation is CASSLEITMGTEAFF.

Only a few counts were recorded for this clone. The DNA for the CDR3 is TGCAGCGTTGTAGAGGGGATCACTCAGCCCCAGCATTTT. Its protein is CSVVEGITQPQHF. This rearrangement joins TRBV29-1 to TRBJ1-5; D is possibly TRBD1 (5 bases). This CDR3 contains 13 residues. Germline assignment: CDR1 SQVTM and CDR2 ANQGSEA. Between the trimmed V and J ends, which lost 4 bases and 6 bases, there was a span of 13 bases.

This chain uses TRBV2 with TRBJ1-5; D is perhaps TRBD1 (6 bases). This CDR3 spans 14 amino acids. CDR1 is SNHLY, CDR2 FYNNEI, per germline. V was pared by 8 bases and J by 0 bases, with 11 bases between. CDR3 sequence: CASGQTYSNQPQHF. The CDR3 nucleotides read TGTGCCAGCGGACAGACCTATAGCAATCAGCCCCAGCATTTT.

This clone was picked up one time. V and J are TRBV27 and TRBJ2-2, with a possible D match to TRBD2 (6 bases). CDR1 is MNHEY, CDR2 SMNVEV, per germline (reference sequence). This CDR3 has 14 residues. With 6 bases removed from V and 1 base from J, the gap between germline ends came to 9 bases. The CDR3 DNA reads as TGTGCCAGCAGGGGGGGACTGAACACCGGGGAGCTGTTTTTT. Its protein product is CASRGGLNTGELFF.